These 29 T cell receptor beta chains were all obtained from the same sample, sequenced in a study of blood T cell repertoires in COVID-19. The table came from immunoSEQ multiplex PCR; TCRdb's copy has only in-frame clones and leaves some out. Altogether 300,000 or so clones are present, about 91% being singletons, with the ten largest covering approximately 6.6%. The sample taken for sequencing was peripheral blood. The receptors originated from a woman between 25 and 40 years old who had recovered from COVID-19.

This chain connects TRBV21-1 to TRBJ1-4; the DNA was not used to check the table's D call, TRBD1. TRBV21-1 is recorded as a pseudogene. The CDR3 runs 16 residues. Here the CDR3 DNA reads TGTGCCAGAAGCCCAGGACAGGGGGTTAATAATGAAAAACTGTTTTTT. Residues: CARSPGQGVNNEKLFF.

The chain couples TRBV7-2 to TRBJ2-5, with TRBD2 as a possible D gene (6 bases). Germline V CDR1 and CDR2: SGHTA, FQGNSA. This CDR3 region has 14 residues. V was pared by 1 base and J by 4 bases, with 10 bases between. The CDR3 spells CASSLELLAETQYF. CDR3 DNA sequence: TGTGCCAGCAGCTTAGAGCTACTAGCAGAGACCCAGTACTTC.

V usage is TRBV7-2 and J usage is TRBJ1-5; no firm D call. The V gene's germline CDR1 is SGHTA and CDR2 FQGNSA. The germline V and J ends were trimmed by 5 bases and 3 bases, with 14 bases remaining between them. The CDR3 is made up of 15 amino acids. CDR3 nucleotide sequence: TGTGCCAGCAGCGTCAGCGCCGGGTCCAATCAGCCCCAGCATTTT. It is translated as CASSVSAGSNQPQHF.

This clone is a singleton in its sample. J is TRBJ2-7 and V is TRBV5-4, with 8 bases that match TRBD2. V gave up 1 base and J gave up 5 bases; unmatched junction bases: 5. The germline CDR1 and CDR2 sequences are SGHNT and YYREEE (reference sequence). The CDR3 is made up of 14 amino acids. For the CDR3, the DNA is TGTGCCAGCAGCTTGCGGGGGGGAACGGACGAGCAGTACTTC. Translated: CASSLRGGTDEQYF.

V and J are TRBV20-1 and TRBJ2-1; no firm D call. The germline V and J ends were trimmed by 6 bases and 3 bases, with 6 bases remaining between them. From germline, CDR1 is DFQATT and CDR2 SNEGSKA (reference sequence). CDR3 length equals 11 residues. The CDR3 nucleotides are TGCAGTGCCCTAGACTACAATGAGCAGTTCTTC. Amino acids: CSALDYNEQFF.

This chain connects TRBV7-2 to TRBJ2-7, with TRBD2 identical over 9 bases. The CDR3 covers 13 residues. J was trimmed by 4 bases and V by 10 bases; bases with no gene match: 8. Germline loops: CDR1 SGHTA, CDR2 FQGNSA. DNA of the CDR3: TGTGCCACCTCTACTAGCGGGCCTTACGAGCAGTACTTC. This translates into CATSTSGPYEQYF.

This chain joins TRBV9 and TRBJ1-5, with 8 bases identical to TRBD1. Germline loops: CDR1 SGDLS, CDR2 YYNGEE. CDR3 length: 15 residues. V trimming: 0 bases; J trimming: 7 bases; junction bases outside the gene matches: 6. The CDR3 DNA reads as TGTGCCAGCAGCGTAGACCCAGGGGGCGACCAGCCCCAGCATTTT. The encoded protein is CASSVDPGGDQPQHF.

This clone has only one observation. The chain is built from TRBV7-2 and TRBJ2-5; 7 nucleotides align to TRBD2. Unmatched junction bases numbered 3, after V lost 5 bases and J lost 9 bases. Germline V gene lookup returns CDR1 SGHTA and CDR2 FQGNSA. The CDR3 is 11 residues long. The CDR3 sequence: CASSRRGAQYF. The CDR3 DNA sequence: TGTGCCAGCAGCCGCCGGGGGGCCCAGTACTTC.

This sequence joins TRBV7-9 and TRBJ2-3, with D hard to call. V was trimmed by 5 bases and J by 1 base, leaving 7 bases between them. This CDR3 comprises 13 residues. Germline V gene sequence: CDR1 SEHNR, CDR2 FQNEAQ (reference sequence). CDR3 bases: TGTGCCAGCAGCAGTACACGCACAGATACGCAGTATTTT. This translates into CASSSTRTDTQYF.

The V and J genes are TRBV6-5 and TRBJ1-6; 7 positions match TRBD1. J was trimmed by 8 bases and V by 3 bases; bases with no gene match: 4. In germline, CDR1 is MNHEY, CDR2 SVGAGI. There are 14 residues in the CDR3. The CDR3: CASSYRTGYSPLHF. As DNA, the CDR3 is TGTGCCAGCAGTTATAGGACAGGTTATTCACCCCTCCACTTT.

The V gene is TRBV29-1, the J gene TRBJ2-3, with D unclear. Germline values: CDR1 SQVTM, CDR2 ANQGSEA. The CDR3 length is 12 residues. Trimming left V 4 bases short and J 4 bases short, with 9 bases between. CDR3 nucleotide sequence: TGCAGCGTTGTCTGGGCCCCAGATACGCAGTATTTT. Its protein product is CSVVWAPDTQYF.

This chain connects TRBV5-5 to TRBJ1-2; the D is unclear. The CDR3 has 13 residues. The germline gives CDR1 SGHKS, CDR2 YYEKEE (reference sequence). V lost 6 bases and J lost 7, with 16 bases in between. The CDR3 sequence: CASTLWSPGGYTF. DNA of the CDR3: TGTGCCAGCACCTTATGGTCTCCGGGTGGCTACACCTTC.

This chain uses TRBV28 with TRBJ2-7; 8 bases agree with TRBD1. With 8 bases clipped from V and 3 bases from J, the junction kept 9 bases outside the gene matches. CDR1 and CDR2 (germline): MDHEN, SYDVKM. This CDR3 is 14 amino acids long. The CDR3 reads CASLERDRNYEQYF. The CDR3 DNA is TGTGCCAGCCTTGAGAGGGACAGGAACTACGAGCAGTACTTC.

The genes are TRBV28 and TRBJ1-6, with TRBD1 identical over 7 bases. Germline V gene sequence: CDR1 MDHEN, CDR2 SYDVKM. The CDR3 sequence is 14 residues long. Trimming cost V 11 bases and J 5 bases; bases outside gene matches: 9. The CDR3 is CAGQRDRNNSPLHF. DNA for the CDR3: TGTGCCGGACAGAGGGACAGAAATAATTCACCCCTCCACTTT.

The CDR3 here is CATADPWTGGEVRVVDTEAFF. The CDR3 coding sequence is TGTGCCACCGCTGACCCTTGGACAGGGGGCGAGGTGAGGGTAGTGGACACTGAAGCTTTCTTT. The chain links TRBV28 to TRBJ1-1, with TRBD1 matching 11 bases. J lost 3 bases, V lost 10 bases, and 28 bases had no gene match. The CDR3 totals 21 residues. Germline V CDR1 and CDR2: MDHEN, SYDVKM.

The chain recombines TRBV9 with TRBJ1-4; D unresolved. The V gene's germline CDR1 is SGDLS and CDR2 YYNGEE. Trimming shortened V by 0 bases and J by 0 bases, and 9 bases separated the two germline ends. The CDR3 is 16 residues long. The CDR3 bases are TGTGCCAGCAGCGTAGATCCGGGGACAACTAATGAAAAACTGTTTTTT. Its translation is CASSVDPGTTNEKLFF.

The chain is built from TRBV27 and TRBJ1-1; perhaps TRBD1 as D (5 bases). CDR3 length equals 15 residues. Germline V gene lookup returns CDR1 MNHEY and CDR2 SMNVEV (reference sequence). Trimming took off 5 bases at V and 1 base at J, with 14 bases between the two ends. DNA for the CDR3: TGTGCCAGCAGTCCCCGGTGGGGCTCGAACACTGAAGCTTTCTTT. The encoded protein is CASSPRWGSNTEAFF.

The gene calls are TRBV2 and TRBJ1-6; D call uncertain. Trimming shortened V by 6 bases and J by 9 bases, and 12 bases separated the two germline ends. Germline V gene data show CDR1 as SNHLY and CDR2 as FYNNEI. The CDR3 covers 13 residues. The CDR3 DNA sequence: TGTGCCAGCAGGGGAATAGGAGGTTCACCCCTCCACTTT. Translated: CASRGIGGSPLHF.

This chain uses TRBV18 with TRBJ2-4; TRBD1 aligns across 7 bases. Losses at the gene ends were 6 bases for V and 3 bases for J; bases not matched to a gene: 8. The length of the CDR3 is 15 residues. Germline V lookup: CDR1 KGHSH, CDR2 LQKENI. CDR3 loop: CASSHRTGVKNIQYF. CDR3 nucleotides: TGTGCCAGCTCTCACCGTACAGGGGTCAAAAACATTCAGTACTTC. The full variable domain, rest sourced from reference TRBV18 and TRBJ2-4, is NAGVMQNPRHLVRRRGQEARLRCSPMKGHSHVYWYRQLPEEGLKFMVYLQKENIIDESGMPKERFSAEFPKEGPSILRIQQVVRGDSAAYFCASSHRTGVKNIQYFGAGTRLSVL.

This clone was seen more than once but under ten times. The chain combines TRBV9 with TRBJ1-3, with D tentatively TRBD1 (5 bases). The germline gives CDR1 SGDLS, CDR2 YYNGEE. CDR3 size: 18 residues. With 3 bases removed from V and 0 bases from J, the gap between germline ends came to 19 bases. The CDR3 reads CASSAGLLKRSSGNTIYF. CDR3 bases: TGTGCCAGCAGCGCGGGACTCCTGAAACGGAGCTCTGGAAACACCATATATTTT.

The rearrangement links TRBV6-5 to TRBJ2-3; D is uncertain. The CDR3 is 15 residues long. Germline V gene data show CDR1 as MNHEY and CDR2 as SVGAGI. The V and J ends lost 4 bases and 5 bases respectively, with 16 bases between them. DNA of the CDR3: TGTGCCAGCAGTTCACACACATTAGCTGGAGATACGCAGTATTTT. It translates to CASSSHTLAGDTQYF.

J is TRBJ2-3 and V is TRBV5-1; possibly TRBD2 for D (6 bases). V gave up 2 bases and J gave up 2 bases, with 15 bases separating them. From germline, CDR1 is SGHRS and CDR2 YFSETQ. CDR3 size: 16 residues. CDR3 protein: CASSFLGGPVTDTQYF. CDR3 DNA sequence: TGCGCCAGCAGCTTCCTCGGGGGTCCGGTCACAGATACGCAGTATTTT.

This clone was seen only once. The CDR3 region has the DNA TGTGCCAGCAGTTATCGAGGGGGACAGGGAGATGGCTACACCTTC. This sequence encodes CASSYRGGQGDGYTF. The chain joins TRBV6-5 to TRBJ1-2; 9 nucleotides agree with TRBD1. Per the germline V gene, CDR1 is MNHEY and CDR2 is SVGAGI. Losses at the gene ends were 3 bases for V and 6 bases for J; bases not matched to a gene: 8. This CDR3 is 15 amino acids long.

The chain has TRBV5-1 and TRBJ2-3, with D unclear. This CDR3 is built from 13 residues. CDR1 and CDR2 from the germline V gene are SGHRS and YFSETQ. Trimming removed 5 bases at V and 0 bases at J, with 7 bases between. The CDR3 loop reads CASSLTSTDTQYF. The CDR3 nucleotides are TGCGCCAGCAGTCTTACTAGCACAGATACGCAGTATTTT.

V is TRBV5-6 and J is TRBJ2-7; TRBD1 agrees at 10 bases. The germline V gene encodes CDR1 SGHDT and CDR2 YYEEEE. The V segment lost 3 bases and the J segment 1 base; nucleotides outside the gene matches: 4. This CDR3 spans 15 amino acids. CDR3 protein: CASSSGQGTSYEQYF. CDR3 bases: TGTGCCAGCAGCTCGGGACAGGGGACATCCTACGAGCAGTACTTC.

This clone was seen a single time. The V and J genes are TRBV5-1 and TRBJ2-7, with a tentative D call TRBD1 (6 bases). Per germline, CDR1 SGHRS and CDR2 YFSETQ. CDR3 size: 15 residues. Deletions cut 0 bases from V and 3 bases from J, with 13 bases between. The CDR3 region is CASSLVPDSFYEQYF. Here the CDR3 DNA reads TGCGCCAGCAGCTTGGTACCGGACAGCTTCTACGAGCAGTACTTC.

The CDR3 DNA follows: TGTGCCAGCAGCGCCCTGGGCGAGGGGACCCAGTACTTC. It yields the protein CASSALGEGTQYF. V usage is TRBV7-3 and J usage is TRBJ2-5; D possibly corresponds to TRBD2 (5 bases). CDR3 length: 13 amino acids. V lost 5 bases and J lost 7, with 14 bases in between. Germline lookup yields CDR1 SGHTA and CDR2 FQGTGA.

A single count supports this clone. J is TRBJ2-1 and V is TRBV28, with TRBD2 as a possible D gene (6 bases). This CDR3 is built from 12 residues. The germline V gene has CDR1 MDHEN and CDR2 SYDVKM. The V end lost 10 bases, the J end lost 6 bases, and 13 bases lay between the germline ends. The DNA for the CDR3 is TGTGCCACCCTGGACTACCCCAATGAGCAGTTCTTC. Amino acid sequence: CATLDYPNEQFF.

This sequence joins TRBV7-2 and TRBJ2-5, with 8 bases identical to TRBD1. Unmatched junction bases numbered 4, after V lost 2 bases and J lost 5 bases. CDR1 and CDR2 from the germline V gene are SGHTA and FQGNSA. This CDR3 comprises 14 residues. DNA for the CDR3: TGTGCCAGCAGCTTAACAACAGGGGGGGAGACCCAGTACTTC. Its protein product is CASSLTTGGETQYF.